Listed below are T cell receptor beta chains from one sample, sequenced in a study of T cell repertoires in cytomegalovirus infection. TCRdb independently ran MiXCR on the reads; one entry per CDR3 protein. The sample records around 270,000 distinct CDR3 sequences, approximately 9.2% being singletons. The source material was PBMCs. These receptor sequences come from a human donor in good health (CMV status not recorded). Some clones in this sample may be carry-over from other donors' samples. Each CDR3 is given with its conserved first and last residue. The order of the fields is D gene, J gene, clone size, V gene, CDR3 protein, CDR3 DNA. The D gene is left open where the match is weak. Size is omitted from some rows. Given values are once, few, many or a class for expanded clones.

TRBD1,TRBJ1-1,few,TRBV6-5,CASRRQGQAHGEAFF,TGTGCCAGCAGGCGGCAGGGACAGGCTCACGGAGAAGCTTTCTTT
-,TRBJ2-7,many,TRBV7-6,CASSPLTSRGRNEQYF,TGTGCCAGCAGCCCATTAACGAGCAGGGGCCGTAACGAGCAGTACTTC
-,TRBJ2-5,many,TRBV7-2,CASSLGQGKTQYF,TGTGCCAGCAGCTTAGGGCAGGGAAAGACCCAGTACTTC
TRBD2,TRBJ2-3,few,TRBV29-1,CSVGLAGAGTQYF,TGCAGCGTTGGACTAGCGGGAGCGGGGACGCAGTATTTT
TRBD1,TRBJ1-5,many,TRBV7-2,CASSLGQWVNQPQHF,TGTGCCAGCAGCTTGGGACAGTGGGTCAATCAGCCCCAGCATTTT
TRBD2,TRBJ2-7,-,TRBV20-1,CSAREVPSGGAWALYEQYF,TGCAGTGCTAGAGAGGTCCCTAGCGGGGGGGCCTGGGCCCTTTACGAGCAGTACTTC
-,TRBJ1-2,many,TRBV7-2,CASSLSDSLQGYTF,TGTGCCAGCAGCCTTTCGGACAGTCTTCAGGGCTACACCTTC
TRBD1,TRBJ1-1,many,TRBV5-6,CASSLGSGQGNTEAFF,TGTGCCAGCAGCTTGGGGTCCGGACAGGGCAACACTGAAGCTTTCTTT
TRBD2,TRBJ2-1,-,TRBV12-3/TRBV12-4,CASTTQGAGGLSGQFF,TGTGCCAGCACCACCCAAGGAGCGGGGGGGCTGTCGGGGCAGTTCTTC
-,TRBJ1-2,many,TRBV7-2,CASSNPSGDRYTF,TGTGCCAGCAGCAACCCATCAGGGGATCGCTACACCTTC
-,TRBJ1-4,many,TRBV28,CASSLFGSGKLFF,TGTGCCAGCAGTTTATTTGGGAGCGGAAAACTGTTTTTT
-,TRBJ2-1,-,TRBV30,CAWSDNYNEQFF,TGTGCCTGGAGTGACAATTACAATGAGCAGTTCTTC
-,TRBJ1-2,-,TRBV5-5,CASSLFGGGYTF,TGTGCCAGCAGCTTGTTCGGAGGTGGCTACACCTTC
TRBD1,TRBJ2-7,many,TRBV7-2,CASSARDRGTYEQYF,TGTGCCAGCAGCGCCCGGGACAGGGGGACCTACGAGCAGTACTTC
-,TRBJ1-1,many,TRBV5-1,CASSPPGPGTEAFF,TGCGCCAGCAGCCCGCCCGGGCCGGGGACTGAAGCTTTCTTT
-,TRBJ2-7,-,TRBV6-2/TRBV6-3,CASSYSGASQRSEQYF,TGTGCCAGCAGTTACTCGGGGGCGAGTCAGAGGTCCGAGCAGTACTTC
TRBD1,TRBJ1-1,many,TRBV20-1,CSASPGTGKTEAFF,TGCAGTGCTAGTCCCGGGACAGGGAAAACTGAAGCTTTCTTT
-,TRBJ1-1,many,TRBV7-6,CASSLGSSGNTEAFF,TGTGCCAGCAGCTTAGGATCCAGCGGGAACACTGAAGCTTTCTTT
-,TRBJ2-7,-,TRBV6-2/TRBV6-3,CASRYSLGEEYEQYF,TGTGCCAGCAGATACTCACTAGGAGAGGAGTACGAGCAGTACTTC
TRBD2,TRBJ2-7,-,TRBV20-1,CSARESSGSSYEQYF,TGCAGTGCTAGAGAGTCGAGCGGGAGTAGCTACGAGCAGTACTTC
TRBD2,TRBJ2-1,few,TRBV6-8,CASSYKRGPHNEQFF,TGTGCCAGCAGTTACAAGCGGGGGCCCCACAATGAGCAGTTCTTC
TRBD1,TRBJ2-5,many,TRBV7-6,CASSHGQGQLKTQYF,TGTGCTAGCAGCCACGGACAGGGGCAGCTCAAGACCCAGTACTTC
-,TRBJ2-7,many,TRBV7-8,CASTLSGNSYEQYF,TGTGCCAGCACCCTCTCCGGGAACTCCTACGAGCAGTACTTC
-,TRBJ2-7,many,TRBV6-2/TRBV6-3,CASSPLGHHLDEQYF,TGTGCCAGCAGTCCCCTGGGACACCACCTGGATGAGCAGTACTTC
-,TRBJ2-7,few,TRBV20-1,CSAPWDAYEQYF,TGCAGTGCACCATGGGACGCTTACGAGCAGTACTTC
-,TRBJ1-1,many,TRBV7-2,CASSPGTAEAFF,TGTGCCAGCAGCCCCGGGACCGCTGAAGCTTTCTTT
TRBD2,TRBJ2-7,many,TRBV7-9,CASKLAGLGEQYF,TGTGCCAGCAAACTAGCGGGGCTCGGGGAGCAGTACTTC
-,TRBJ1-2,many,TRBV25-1,CASSVSRGFFYGYTF,TGTGCCAGCAGTGTCTCTAGGGGGTTTTTCTATGGCTACACCTTC
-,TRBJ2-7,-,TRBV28,CASSFPLGRDRSSYEQYF,TGTGCCAGCAGTTTCCCGCTGGGGCGAGACAGGTCTTCCTACGAGCAGTACTTC
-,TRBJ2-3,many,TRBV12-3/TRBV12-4,CASSKTRDTDTQYF,TGTGCCAGCAGCAAGACCCGAGACACAGATACGCAGTATTTT
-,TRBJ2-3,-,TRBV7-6,CASSRTNRDTQYF,TGTGCCAGCAGCCGTACAAACAGAGATACGCAGTATTTT
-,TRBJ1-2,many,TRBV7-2,CASSLERARGAAPMNYGYTF,TGTGCCAGCAGCTTAGAGCGGGCCAGAGGGGCAGCCCCTATGAACTATGGCTACACCTTC
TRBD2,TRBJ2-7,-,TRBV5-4,CASSLAQLAGEAYEQYF,TGTGCCAGCAGCTTGGCCCAACTAGCGGGGGAGGCCTACGAGCAGTACTTC
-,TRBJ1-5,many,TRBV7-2,CASSLDGTRNQPQHF,TGTGCCAGCAGCTTAGATGGGACAAGAAATCAGCCCCAGCATTTT
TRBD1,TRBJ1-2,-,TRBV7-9,CASSPRQGRGYTF,TGTGCCAGCAGCCCCCGACAGGGTCGGGGCTACACCTTC
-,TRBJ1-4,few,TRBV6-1,CASSERGLLSEKLFF,TGTGCCAGCAGTGAAAGGGGCCTCCTCTCGGAAAAACTGTTTTTT
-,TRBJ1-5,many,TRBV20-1,CSASLDSNQPQHF,TGCAGCGCTAGTTTGGATAGCAATCAGCCCCAGCATTTT
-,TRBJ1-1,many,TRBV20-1,CSARRGPGNTEAFF,TGCAGTGCTAGGAGGGGCCCGGGGAACACTGAAGCTTTCTTT
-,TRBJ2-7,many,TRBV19,CASSIGEQGSNEQYF,TGTGCCAGTAGTATTGGGGAACAGGGATCGAACGAGCAGTACTTC
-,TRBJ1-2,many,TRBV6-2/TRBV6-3,CASRDDANGYTF,TGTGCCAGCAGGGATGATGCGAATGGCTACACCTTC
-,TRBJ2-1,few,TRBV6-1,CASSELRGINEQFF,TGTGCCAGCAGTGAATTGAGGGGGATCAATGAGCAGTTCTTC
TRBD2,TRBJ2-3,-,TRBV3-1,CASSQDPLRLAGADTQYF,TGTGCCAGCAGCCAAGATCCCCTACGACTGGCGGGAGCAGATACGCAGTATTTT
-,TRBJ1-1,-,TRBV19,CASSIDANTEAFF,TGTGCCAGTAGTATAGACGCGAACACTGAAGCTTTCTTT
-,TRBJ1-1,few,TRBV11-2,CASRRGQNTEAFF,TGTGCCAGCAGACGAGGACAGAACACTGAAGCTTTCTTT